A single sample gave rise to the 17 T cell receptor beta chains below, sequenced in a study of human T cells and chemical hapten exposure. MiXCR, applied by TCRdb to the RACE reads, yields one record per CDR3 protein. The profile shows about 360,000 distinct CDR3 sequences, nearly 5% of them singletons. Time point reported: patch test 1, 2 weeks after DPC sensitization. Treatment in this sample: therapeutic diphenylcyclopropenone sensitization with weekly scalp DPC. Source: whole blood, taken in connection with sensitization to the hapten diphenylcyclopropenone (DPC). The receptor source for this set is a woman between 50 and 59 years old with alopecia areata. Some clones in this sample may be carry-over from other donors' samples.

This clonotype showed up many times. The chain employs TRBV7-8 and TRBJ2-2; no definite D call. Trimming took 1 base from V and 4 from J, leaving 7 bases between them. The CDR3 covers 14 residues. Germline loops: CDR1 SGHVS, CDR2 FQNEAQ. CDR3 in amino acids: CASSLVAGTGELFF. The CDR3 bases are TGTGCCAGCAGCTTAGTGGCTGGCACCGGGGAGCTGTTTTTT.

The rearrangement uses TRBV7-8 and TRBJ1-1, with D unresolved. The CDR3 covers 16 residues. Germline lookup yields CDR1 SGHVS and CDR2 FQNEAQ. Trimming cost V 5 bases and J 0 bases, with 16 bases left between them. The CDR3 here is CASSRMGRTLNTEAFF. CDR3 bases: TGTGCCAGCAGCCGAATGGGCAGGACCTTGAACACTGAAGCTTTCTTT.

For the CDR3, the DNA is TGTGCCAGCAGTTCGGGACAGGGATTTTATAGCAATCAGCCCCAGCATTTT. It specifies CASSSGQGFYSNQPQHF. This chain connects TRBV28 to TRBJ1-5; 9 bases match TRBD1. CDR3 length: 17 residues. The germline V gene encodes CDR1 MDHEN and CDR2 SYDVKM. Trimming at V came to 4 bases and at J to 0 bases, leaving 7 bases not matched to a gene.

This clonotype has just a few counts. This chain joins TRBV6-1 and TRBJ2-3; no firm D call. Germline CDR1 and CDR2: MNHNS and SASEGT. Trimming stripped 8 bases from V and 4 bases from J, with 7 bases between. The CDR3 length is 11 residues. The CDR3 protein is CASLFADTQYF. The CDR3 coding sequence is TGTGCCAGCCTTTTCGCAGATACGCAGTATTTT.

As DNA, the CDR3 is TGTGCCAGCAGCCCTCTTGGGAGCTCTGGAAACACCATATATTTT. It specifies CASSPLGSSGNTIYF. The chain links TRBV7-2 to TRBJ1-3; D ambiguous. The CDR3 extends over 15 amino acids. Looked up from germline, CDR1 is SGHTA and CDR2 is FQGNSA. V lost 5 bases and J lost 0, with 11 bases in between.

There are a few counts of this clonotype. The CDR3 loop is CASSSPDLDLAKNIQYF. The CDR3, as DNA: TGTGCCAGCAGCTCTCCTGACCTCGATCTAGCCAAAAACATTCAGTACTTC. This sequence joins TRBV7-9 and TRBJ2-4, with no clear D. Germline V gene data show CDR1 as SEHNR and CDR2 as FQNEAQ (reference sequence). This CDR3 has 17 residues. The V end lost 4 bases, the J end lost 0 bases, and 16 bases lay between the germline ends.

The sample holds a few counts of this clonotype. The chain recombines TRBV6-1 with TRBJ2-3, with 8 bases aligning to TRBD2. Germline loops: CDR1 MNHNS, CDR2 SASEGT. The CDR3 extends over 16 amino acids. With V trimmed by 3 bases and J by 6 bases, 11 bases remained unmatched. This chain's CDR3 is CASSDYPAGAPDTQYF. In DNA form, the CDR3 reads TGTGCCAGCAGTGATTATCCAGCGGGAGCTCCCGATACGCAGTATTTT.

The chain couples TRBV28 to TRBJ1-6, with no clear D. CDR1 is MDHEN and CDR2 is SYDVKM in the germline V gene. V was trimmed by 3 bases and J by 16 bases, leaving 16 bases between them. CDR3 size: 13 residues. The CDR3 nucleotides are TGTGCCAGCAGTTTCCGCGGCATAATAAGTCTCCACTTT. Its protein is CASSFRGIISLHF.

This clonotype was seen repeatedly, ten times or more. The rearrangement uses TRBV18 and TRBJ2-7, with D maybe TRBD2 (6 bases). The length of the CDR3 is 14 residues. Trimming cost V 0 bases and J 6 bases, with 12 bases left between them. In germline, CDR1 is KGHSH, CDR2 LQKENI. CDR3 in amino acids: CASSPPGGASEQYF. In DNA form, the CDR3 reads TGTGCCAGCTCACCACCAGGCGGGGCCTCCGAGCAGTACTTC.

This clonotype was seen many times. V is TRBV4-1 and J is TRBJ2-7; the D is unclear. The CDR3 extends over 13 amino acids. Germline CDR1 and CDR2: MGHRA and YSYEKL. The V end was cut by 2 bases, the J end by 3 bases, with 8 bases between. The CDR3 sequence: CASSQSLSYEQYF. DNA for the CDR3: TGCGCCAGCAGCCAATCCCTCAGCTACGAGCAGTACTTC.

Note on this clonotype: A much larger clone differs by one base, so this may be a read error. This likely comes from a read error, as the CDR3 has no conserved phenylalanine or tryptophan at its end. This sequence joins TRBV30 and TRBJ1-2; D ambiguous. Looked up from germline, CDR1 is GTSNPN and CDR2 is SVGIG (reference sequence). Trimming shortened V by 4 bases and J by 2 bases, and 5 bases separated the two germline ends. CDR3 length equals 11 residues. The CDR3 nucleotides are TGTGCCTGGATCAGGAACTATGGCTACACCTAC. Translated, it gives CAWIRNYGYTY.

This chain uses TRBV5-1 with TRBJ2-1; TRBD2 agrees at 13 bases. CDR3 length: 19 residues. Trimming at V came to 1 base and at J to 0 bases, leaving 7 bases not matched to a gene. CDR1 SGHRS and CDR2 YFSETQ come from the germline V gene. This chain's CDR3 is CASSLRTSGGPSSYNEQFF. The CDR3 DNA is TGCGCCAGCAGCTTGAGGACTAGCGGGGGCCCGAGCTCCTACAATGAGCAGTTCTTC. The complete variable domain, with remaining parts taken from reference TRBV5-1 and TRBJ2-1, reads KAGVTQTPRYLIKTRGQQVTLSCSPISGHRSVSWYQQTPGQGLQFLFEYFSETQRNKGNFPGRFSGRQFSNSRSEMNVSTLELGDSALYLCASSLRTSGGPSSYNEQFFGPGTRLTVL.

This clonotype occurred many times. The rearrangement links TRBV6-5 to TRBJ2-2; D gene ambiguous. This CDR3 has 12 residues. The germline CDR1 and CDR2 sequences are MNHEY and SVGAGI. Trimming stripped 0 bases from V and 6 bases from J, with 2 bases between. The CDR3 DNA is TGTGCCAGCAGTTACTCCCCCGGGGAGCTGTTTTTT. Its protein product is CASSYSPGELFF.

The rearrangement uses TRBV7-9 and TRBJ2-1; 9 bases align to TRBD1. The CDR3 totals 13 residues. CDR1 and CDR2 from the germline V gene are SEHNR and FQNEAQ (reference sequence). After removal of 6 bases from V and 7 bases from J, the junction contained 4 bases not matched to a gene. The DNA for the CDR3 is TGTGCCAGCAGAACGGACAGGGGAAATGAGCAGTTCTTC. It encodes CASRTDRGNEQFF. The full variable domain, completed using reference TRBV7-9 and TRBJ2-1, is DTGVSQNPRHKITKRGQNVTFRCDPISEHNRLYWYRQTLGQGPEFLTYFQNEAQLEKSRLLSDRFSAERPKGSFSTLEIQRTEQGDSAMYLCASRTDRGNEQFFGPGTRLTVL.

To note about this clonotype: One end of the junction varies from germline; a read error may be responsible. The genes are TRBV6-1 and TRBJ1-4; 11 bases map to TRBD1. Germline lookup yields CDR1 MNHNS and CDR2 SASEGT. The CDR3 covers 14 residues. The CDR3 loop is CASSEGTGGEKLFF. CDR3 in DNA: TGTGCCAGCAGCGAAGGGACAGGGGGTGAAAAACTGTTTTTT.

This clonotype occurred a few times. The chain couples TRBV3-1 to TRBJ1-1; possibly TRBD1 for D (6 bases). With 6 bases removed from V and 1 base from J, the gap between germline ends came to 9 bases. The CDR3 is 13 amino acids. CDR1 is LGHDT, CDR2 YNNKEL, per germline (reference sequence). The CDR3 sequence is CASRGAGNTEAFF. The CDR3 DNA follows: TGTGCCAGCAGGGGGGCAGGGAACACTGAAGCTTTCTTT.

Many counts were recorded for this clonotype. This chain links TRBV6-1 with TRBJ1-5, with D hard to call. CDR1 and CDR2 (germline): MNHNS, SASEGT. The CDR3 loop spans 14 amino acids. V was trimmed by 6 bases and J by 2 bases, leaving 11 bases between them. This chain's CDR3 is CASRVGRGNQPQHF. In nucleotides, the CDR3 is TGTGCCAGCAGGGTGGGTCGTGGCAATCAGCCCCAGCATTTT.